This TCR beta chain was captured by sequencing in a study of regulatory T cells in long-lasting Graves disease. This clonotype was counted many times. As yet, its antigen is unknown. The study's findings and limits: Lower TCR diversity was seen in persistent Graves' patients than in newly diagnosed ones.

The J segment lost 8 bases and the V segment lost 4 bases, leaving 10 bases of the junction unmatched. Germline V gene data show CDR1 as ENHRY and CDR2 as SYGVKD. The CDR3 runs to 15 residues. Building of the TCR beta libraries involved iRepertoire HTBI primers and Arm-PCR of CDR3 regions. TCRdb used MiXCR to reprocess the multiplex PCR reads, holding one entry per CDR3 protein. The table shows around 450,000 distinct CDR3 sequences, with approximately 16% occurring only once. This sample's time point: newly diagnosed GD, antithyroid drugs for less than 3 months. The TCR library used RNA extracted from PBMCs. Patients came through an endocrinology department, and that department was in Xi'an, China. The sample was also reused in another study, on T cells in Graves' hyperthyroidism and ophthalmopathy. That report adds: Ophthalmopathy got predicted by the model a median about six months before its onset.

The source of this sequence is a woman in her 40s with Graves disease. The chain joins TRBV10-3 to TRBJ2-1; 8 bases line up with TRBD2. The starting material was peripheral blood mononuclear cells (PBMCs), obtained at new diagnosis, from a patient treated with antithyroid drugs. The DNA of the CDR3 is TGTGCCATCAGTGGTGGGACTAGTGCTAGGGATGAGCAGTTCTTC. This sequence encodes CAISGGTSARDEQFF.